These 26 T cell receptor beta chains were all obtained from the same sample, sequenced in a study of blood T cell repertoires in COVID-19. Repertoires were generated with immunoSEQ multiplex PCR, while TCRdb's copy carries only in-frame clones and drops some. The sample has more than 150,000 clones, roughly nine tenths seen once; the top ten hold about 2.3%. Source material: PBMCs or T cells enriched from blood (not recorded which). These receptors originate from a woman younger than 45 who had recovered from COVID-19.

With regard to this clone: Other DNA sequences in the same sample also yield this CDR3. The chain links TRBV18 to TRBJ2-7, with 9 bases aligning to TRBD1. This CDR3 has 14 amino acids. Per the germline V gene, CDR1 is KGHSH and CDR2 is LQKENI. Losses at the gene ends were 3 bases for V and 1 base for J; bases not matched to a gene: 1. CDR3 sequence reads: CASSPGQGSYEQYF. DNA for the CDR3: TGTGCCAGCTCACCGGGACAGGGATCCTACGAGCAGTACTTC.

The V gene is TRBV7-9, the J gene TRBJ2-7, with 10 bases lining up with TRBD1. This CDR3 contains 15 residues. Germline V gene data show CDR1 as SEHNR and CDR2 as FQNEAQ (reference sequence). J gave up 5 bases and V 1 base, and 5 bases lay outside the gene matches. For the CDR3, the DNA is TGTGCCAGCAGCTTAGGGGACAGGGGCCAGGACGAGCAGTACTTC. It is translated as CASSLGDRGQDEQYF.

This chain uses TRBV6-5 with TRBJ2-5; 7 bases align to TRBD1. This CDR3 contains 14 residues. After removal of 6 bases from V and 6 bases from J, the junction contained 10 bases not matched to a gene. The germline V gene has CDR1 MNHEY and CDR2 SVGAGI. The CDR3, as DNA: TGTGCCAGCAGCAGAAACAGGGGTGGGAAGACCCAGTACTTC. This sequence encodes CASSRNRGGKTQYF.

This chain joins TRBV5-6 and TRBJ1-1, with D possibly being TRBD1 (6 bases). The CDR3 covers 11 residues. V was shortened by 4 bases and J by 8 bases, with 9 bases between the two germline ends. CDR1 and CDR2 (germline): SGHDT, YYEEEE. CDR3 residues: CASSARGEAFF. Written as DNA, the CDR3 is TGTGCCAGCAGCGCCAGGGGAGAAGCTTTCTTT.

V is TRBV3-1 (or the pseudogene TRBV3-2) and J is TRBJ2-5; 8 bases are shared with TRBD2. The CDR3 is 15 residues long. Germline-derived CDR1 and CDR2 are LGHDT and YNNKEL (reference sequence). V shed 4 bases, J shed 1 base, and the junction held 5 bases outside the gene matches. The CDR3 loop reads CASSPEAGGQETQYF. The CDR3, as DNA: TGTGCCAGCAGCCCGGAGGCGGGGGGCCAAGAGACCCAGTACTTC.

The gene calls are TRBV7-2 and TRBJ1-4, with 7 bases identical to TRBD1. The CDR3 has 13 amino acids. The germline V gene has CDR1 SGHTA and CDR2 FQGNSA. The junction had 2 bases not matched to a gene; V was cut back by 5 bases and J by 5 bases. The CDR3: CASSEDRNEKLFF. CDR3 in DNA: TGTGCCAGCAGCGAGGACAGGAATGAAAAACTGTTTTTT.

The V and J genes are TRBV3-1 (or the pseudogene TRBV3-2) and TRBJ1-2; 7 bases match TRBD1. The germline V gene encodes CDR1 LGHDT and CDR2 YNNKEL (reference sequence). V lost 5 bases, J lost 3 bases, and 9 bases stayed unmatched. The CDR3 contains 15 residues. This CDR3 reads CASSGTDRVYYGYTF. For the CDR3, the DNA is TGTGCCAGCAGCGGAACCGACAGGGTCTACTATGGCTACACCTTC.

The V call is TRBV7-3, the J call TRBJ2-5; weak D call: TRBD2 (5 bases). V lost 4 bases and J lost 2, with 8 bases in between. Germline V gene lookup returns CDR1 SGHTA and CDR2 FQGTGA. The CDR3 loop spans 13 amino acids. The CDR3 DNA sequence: TGTGCCAGCAGCTCCGGACTGCAAGAGACCCAGTACTTC. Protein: CASSSGLQETQYF.

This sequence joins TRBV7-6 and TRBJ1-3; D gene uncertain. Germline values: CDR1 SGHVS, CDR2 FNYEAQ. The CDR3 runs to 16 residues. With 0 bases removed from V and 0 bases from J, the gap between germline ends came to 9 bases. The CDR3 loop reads CASSLALGNSGNTIYF. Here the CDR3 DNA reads TGTGCCAGCAGCTTAGCGCTTGGCAACTCTGGAAACACCATATATTTT. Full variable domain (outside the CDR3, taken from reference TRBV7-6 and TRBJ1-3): GAGVSQSPRYKVTKRGQDVALRCDPISGHVSLYWYRQALGQGPEFLTYFNYEAQQDKSGLPNDRFSAERPEGSISTLTIQRTEQRDSAMYRCASSLALGNSGNTIYFGEGSWLTVV.

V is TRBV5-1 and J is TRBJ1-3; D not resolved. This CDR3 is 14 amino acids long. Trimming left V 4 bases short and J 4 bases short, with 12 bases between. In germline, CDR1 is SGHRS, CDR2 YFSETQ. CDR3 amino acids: CASSLTTLGNTIYF. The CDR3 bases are TGCGCCAGCAGCCTGACTACTCTCGGAAACACCATATATTTT.

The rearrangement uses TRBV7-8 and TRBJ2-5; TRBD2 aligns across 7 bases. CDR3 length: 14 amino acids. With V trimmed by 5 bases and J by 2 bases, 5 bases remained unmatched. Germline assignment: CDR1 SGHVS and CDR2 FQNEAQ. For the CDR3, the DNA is TGTGCCAGCAGCCCACTAGCGAGTCAAGAGACCCAGTACTTC. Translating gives CASSPLASQETQYF.

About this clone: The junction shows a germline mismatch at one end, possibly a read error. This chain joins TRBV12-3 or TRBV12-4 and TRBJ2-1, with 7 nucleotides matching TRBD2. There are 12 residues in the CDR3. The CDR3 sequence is CASSPGTTGRIF. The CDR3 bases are TGTGCCAGCAGTCCCGGGACTACCGGTCGGATCTTC.

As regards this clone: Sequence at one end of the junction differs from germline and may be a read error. CDR3: CARSPRGVTGEDGELFF. The CDR3 region has the DNA TGCGCCCGCAGCCCCCGGGGGGTGACAGGGGAAGACGGGGAGCTGTTTTTT. This chain connects TRBV4-3 to TRBJ2-2, with D possibly TRBD1 on 8 matching bases. CDR3 length equals 17 residues. Germline V gene sequence: CDR1 LGHNA, CDR2 YSLEER.

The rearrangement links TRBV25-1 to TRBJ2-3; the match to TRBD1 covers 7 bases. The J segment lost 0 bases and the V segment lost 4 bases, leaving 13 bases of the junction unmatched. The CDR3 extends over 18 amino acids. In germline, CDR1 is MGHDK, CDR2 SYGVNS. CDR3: CASSASPKGQQSTDTQYF. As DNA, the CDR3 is TGTGCCAGCAGTGCATCCCCTAAGGGACAGCAAAGCACAGATACGCAGTATTTT.

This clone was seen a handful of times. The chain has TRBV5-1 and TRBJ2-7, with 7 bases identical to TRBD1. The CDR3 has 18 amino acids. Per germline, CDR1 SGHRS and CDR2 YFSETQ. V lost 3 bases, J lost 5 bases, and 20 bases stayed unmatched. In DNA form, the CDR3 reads TGCGCCAGCAGCTCTGGGTGGGGCAGAGGGACAGATCGTCACGAGCAGTACTTC. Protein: CASSSGWGRGTDRHEQYF.

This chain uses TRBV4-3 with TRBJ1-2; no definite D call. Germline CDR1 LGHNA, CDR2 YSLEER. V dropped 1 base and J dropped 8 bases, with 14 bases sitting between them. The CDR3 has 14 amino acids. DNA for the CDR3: TGCGCCAGCAGCCAAGGAGGGTCCGGGAGAGGCTACACCTTC. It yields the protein CASSQGGSGRGYTF.

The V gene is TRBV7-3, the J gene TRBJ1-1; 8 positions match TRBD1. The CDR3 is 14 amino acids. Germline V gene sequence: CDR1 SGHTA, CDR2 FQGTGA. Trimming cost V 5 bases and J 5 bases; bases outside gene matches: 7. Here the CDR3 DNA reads TGTGCCAGCAGCGCGACAGGGGCACAGACTGAAGCTTTCTTT. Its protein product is CASSATGAQTEAFF.

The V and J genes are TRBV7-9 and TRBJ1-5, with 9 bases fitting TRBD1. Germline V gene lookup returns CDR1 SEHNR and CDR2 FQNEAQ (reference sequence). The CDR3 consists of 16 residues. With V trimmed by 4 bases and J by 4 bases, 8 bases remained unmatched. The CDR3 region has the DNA TGTGCCAGCAGCTCCGGGACAGGGAATTTTAATCAGCCCCAGCATTTT. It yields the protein CASSSGTGNFNQPQHF.

The CDR3 sequence is CASSVEGEKGNTIYF. DNA of the CDR3: TGTGCCAGCAGCGTAGAGGGGGAAAAGGGAAACACCATATATTTT. The chain joins TRBV9 to TRBJ1-3, with TRBD1 as a possible D gene (6 bases). From germline, CDR1 is SGDLS and CDR2 YYNGEE. Trimming removed 0 bases at V and 4 bases at J, with 11 bases between. The CDR3 runs to 15 residues.

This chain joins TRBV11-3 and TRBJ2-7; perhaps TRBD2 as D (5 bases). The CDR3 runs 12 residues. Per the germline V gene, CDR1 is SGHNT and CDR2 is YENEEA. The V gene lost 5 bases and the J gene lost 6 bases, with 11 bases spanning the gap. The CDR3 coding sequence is TGTGCCAGCAGCCCACCCGGGGTCGAGCAGTACTTC. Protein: CASSPPGVEQYF.

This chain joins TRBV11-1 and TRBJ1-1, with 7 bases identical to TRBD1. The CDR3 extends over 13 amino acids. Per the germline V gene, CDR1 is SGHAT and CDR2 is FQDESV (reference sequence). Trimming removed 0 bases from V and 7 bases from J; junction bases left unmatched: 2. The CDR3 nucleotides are TGTGCCAGCAGCTTAGCAACAGGGGTTGAAGCTTTCTTT. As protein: CASSLATGVEAFF.

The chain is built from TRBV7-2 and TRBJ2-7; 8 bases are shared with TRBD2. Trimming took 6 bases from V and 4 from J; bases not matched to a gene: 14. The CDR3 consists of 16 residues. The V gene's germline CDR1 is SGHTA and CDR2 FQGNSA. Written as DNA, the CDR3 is TGTGCCAGCAGACCAATCGTGGCGAGCGGGAGTTACGAGCAGTACTTC. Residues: CASRPIVASGSYEQYF.

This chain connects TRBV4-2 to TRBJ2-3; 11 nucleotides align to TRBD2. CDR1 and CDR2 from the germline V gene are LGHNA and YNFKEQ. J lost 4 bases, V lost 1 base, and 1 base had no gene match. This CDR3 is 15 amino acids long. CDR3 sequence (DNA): TGTGCCAGCAGCCAAGGACTAGCGGGATCAGATACGCAGTATTTT. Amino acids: CASSQGLAGSDTQYF.

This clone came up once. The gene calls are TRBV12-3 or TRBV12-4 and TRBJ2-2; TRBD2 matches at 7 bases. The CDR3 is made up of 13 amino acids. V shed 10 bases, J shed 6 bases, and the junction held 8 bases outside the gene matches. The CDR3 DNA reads TGTGCCACCAATACTGGGGGGGCCGGGGAGCTGTTTTTT. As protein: CATNTGGAGELFF.

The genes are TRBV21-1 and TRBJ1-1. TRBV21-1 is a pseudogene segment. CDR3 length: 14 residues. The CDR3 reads CASSKCGGRTEAFF. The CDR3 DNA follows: TGTGCCAGCAGCAAATGCGGCGGGAGGACTGAAGCTTTCTTT.

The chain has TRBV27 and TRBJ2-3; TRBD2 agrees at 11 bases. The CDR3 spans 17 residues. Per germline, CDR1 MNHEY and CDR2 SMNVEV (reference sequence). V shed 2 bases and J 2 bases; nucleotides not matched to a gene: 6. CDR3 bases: TGTGCCAGCAGTTTACCGAAACTAGCGGGGGACACAGATACGCAGTATTTT. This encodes CASSLPKLAGDTDTQYF.